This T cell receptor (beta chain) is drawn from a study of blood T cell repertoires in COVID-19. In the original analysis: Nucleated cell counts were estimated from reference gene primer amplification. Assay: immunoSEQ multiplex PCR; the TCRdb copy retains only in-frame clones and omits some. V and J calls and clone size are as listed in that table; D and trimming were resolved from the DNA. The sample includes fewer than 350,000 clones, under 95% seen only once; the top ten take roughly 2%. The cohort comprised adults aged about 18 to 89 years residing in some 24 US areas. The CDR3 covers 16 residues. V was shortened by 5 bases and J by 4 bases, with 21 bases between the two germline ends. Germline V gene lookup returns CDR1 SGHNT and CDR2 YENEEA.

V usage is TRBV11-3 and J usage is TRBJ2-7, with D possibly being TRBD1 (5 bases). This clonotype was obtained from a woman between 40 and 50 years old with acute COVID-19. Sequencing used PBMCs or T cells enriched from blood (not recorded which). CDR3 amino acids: CASSPGQTRKSYEQYF. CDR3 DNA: TGTGCCAGCAGCCCCGGACAAACGAGGAAATCTTACGAGCAGTACTTC.